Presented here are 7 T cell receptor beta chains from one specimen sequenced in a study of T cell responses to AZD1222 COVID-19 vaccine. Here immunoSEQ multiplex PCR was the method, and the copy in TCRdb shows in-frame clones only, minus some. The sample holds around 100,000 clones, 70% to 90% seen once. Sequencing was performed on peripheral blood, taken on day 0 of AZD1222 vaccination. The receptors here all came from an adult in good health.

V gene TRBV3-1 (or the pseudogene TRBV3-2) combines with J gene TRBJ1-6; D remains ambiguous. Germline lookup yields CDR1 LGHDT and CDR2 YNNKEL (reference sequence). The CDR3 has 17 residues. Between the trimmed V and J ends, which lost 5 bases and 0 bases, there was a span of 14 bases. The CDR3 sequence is CASSKRVEHSYNSPLHF. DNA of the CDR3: TGTGCCAGCAGCAAAAGGGTGGAGCACTCCTATAATTCACCCCTCCACTTT.

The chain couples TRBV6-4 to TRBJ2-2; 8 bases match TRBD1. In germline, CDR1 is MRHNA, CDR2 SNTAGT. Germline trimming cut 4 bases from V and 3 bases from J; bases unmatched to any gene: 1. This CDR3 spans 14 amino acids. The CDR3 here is CASSVQGDTGELFF. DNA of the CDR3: TGTGCCAGCAGTGTACAGGGGGACACCGGGGAGCTGTTTTTT.

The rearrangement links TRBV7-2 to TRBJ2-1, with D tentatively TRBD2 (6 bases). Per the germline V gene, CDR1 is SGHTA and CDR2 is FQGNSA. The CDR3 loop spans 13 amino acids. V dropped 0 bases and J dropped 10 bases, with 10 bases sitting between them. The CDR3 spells CASSLALASEQFF. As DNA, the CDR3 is TGTGCCAGCAGCTTAGCGCTAGCGAGCGAGCAGTTCTTC.

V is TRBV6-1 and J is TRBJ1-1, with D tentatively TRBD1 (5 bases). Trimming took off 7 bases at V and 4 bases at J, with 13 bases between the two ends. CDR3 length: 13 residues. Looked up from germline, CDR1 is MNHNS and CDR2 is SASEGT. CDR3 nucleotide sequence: TGTGCCAGCACCTGGACACTCGGCACTGAAGCTTTCTTT. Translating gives CASTWTLGTEAFF.

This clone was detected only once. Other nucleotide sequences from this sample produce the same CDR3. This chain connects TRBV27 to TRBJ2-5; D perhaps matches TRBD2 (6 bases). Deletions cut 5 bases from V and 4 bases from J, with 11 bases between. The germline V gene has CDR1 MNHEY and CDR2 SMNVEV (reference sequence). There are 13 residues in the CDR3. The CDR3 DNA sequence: TGTGCCAGCAGTCCTCGGGGGAGAGAGACCCAGTACTTC. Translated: CASSPRGRETQYF.

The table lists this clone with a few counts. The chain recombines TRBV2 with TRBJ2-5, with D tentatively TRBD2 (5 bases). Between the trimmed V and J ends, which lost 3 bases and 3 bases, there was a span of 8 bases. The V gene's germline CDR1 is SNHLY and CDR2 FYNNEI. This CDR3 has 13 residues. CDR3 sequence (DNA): TGTGCCAGCAGTGAGGACTTCAAAGAGACCCAGTACTTC. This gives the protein CASSEDFKETQYF.

The CDR3 reads CASSQGAQGYGYTF. DNA for the CDR3: TGTGCCAGCAGCCAAGGAGCCCAGGGCTATGGCTACACCTTC. This sequence joins TRBV3-1 (or the pseudogene TRBV3-2) and TRBJ1-2, with D maybe TRBD1 (5 bases). V was trimmed by 1 base and J by 4 bases, leaving 10 bases between them. The CDR3 has 14 residues. The germline V gene has CDR1 LGHDT and CDR2 YNNKEL (reference sequence).